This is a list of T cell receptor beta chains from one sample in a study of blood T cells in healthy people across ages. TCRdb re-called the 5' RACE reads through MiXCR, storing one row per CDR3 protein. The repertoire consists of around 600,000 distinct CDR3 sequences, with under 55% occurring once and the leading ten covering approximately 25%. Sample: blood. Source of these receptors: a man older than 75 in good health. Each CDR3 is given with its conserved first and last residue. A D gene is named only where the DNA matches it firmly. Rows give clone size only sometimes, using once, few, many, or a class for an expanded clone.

cdr3_aa: CSALLRDRGRDSGNTIYF; cdr3_nt: TGCAGCGCCCTCCTCCGGGACAGGGGGCGAGATTCTGGAAACACCATATATTTT; j_call: TRBJ1-3; v_call: TRBV29-1; clone_size: .; d_call: TRBD1
cdr3_aa: CSARRLAGPNEQFF; cdr3_nt: TGCAGTGCCCGCCGACTAGCGGGACCCAATGAGCAGTTCTTC; j_call: TRBJ2-1; v_call: TRBV20-1; clone_size: .; d_call: TRBD2
cdr3_aa: CSASDRATNEKLFF; cdr3_nt: TGCAGTGCTAGTGACCGGGCAACTAATGAAAAACTGTTTTTT; j_call: TRBJ1-4; v_call: TRBV20-1; clone_size: .; d_call: .
cdr3_aa: CASSLDRATDTQYF; cdr3_nt: TGTGCCAGCAGCTTAGACAGGGCCACAGATACGCAGTATTTT; j_call: TRBJ2-3; v_call: TRBV7-9; clone_size: many; d_call: .
cdr3_aa: CSATDRAGNQPQHF; cdr3_nt: TGCAGTGCCACGGACAGGGCAGGCAATCAGCCCCAGCATTTT; j_call: TRBJ1-5; v_call: TRBV20-1; clone_size: .; d_call: TRBD1
cdr3_aa: CASSRHRGSTDTQYF; cdr3_nt: TGTGCCAGCAGTCGGCACAGGGGGAGCACAGATACGCAGTATTTT; j_call: TRBJ2-3; v_call: TRBV12-3/TRBV12-4; clone_size: few; d_call: TRBD1
cdr3_aa: CSAYETRVYEQYF; cdr3_nt: TGCAGTGCTTATGAGACTAGGGTCTACGAGCAGTACTTC; j_call: TRBJ2-7; v_call: TRBV20-1; clone_size: .; d_call: .
cdr3_aa: CASSSLGLAGVGYAYF; cdr3_nt: TGTGCCAGCAGCTCCTTGGGACTAGCGGGAGTGGGATACGCGTATTTT; j_call: TRBJ2-3; v_call: TRBV7-9; clone_size: .; d_call: TRBD2
cdr3_aa: CASSQPGPIYGYTF; cdr3_nt: TGTGCCAGCAGCCAACCGGGACCGATTTATGGCTACACCTTC; j_call: TRBJ1-2; v_call: TRBV3-1; clone_size: .; d_call: .
cdr3_aa: CASSLFRGPGSLNEQYF; cdr3_nt: TGTGCCAGCAGCTTATTTAGGGGACCCGGGTCTCTCAATGAGCAGTACTTC; j_call: TRBJ2-5; v_call: TRBV7-9; clone_size: .; d_call: .
cdr3_aa: CASSLGVQGNSPLHF; cdr3_nt: TGTGCCAGCAGCTTAGGTGTACAGGGCAATTCACCCCTCCACTTT; j_call: TRBJ1-6; v_call: TRBV7-2; clone_size: .; d_call: .
cdr3_aa: CSAPGTGRLAGNEQFF; cdr3_nt: TGCAGTGCTCCCGGGACAGGGCGGCTAGCGGGCAATGAGCAGTTCTTC; j_call: TRBJ2-1; v_call: TRBV20-1; clone_size: .; d_call: .
cdr3_aa: CATSDPRANEQFF; cdr3_nt: TGTGCCACCAGTGATCCAAGGGCCAATGAGCAGTTCTTC; j_call: TRBJ2-1; v_call: TRBV24-1; clone_size: few; d_call: .
cdr3_aa: CASSWGPSSGANVLTF; cdr3_nt: TGTGCCAGCAGCTGGGGACCGTCCTCTGGGGCCAACGTCCTGACTTTC; j_call: TRBJ2-6; v_call: TRBV5-5; clone_size: .; d_call: .
cdr3_aa: CASSSTVREQFF; cdr3_nt: TGTGCCAGCAGCTCGACGGTCCGGGAGCAGTTCTTC; j_call: TRBJ2-1; v_call: TRBV7-2; clone_size: few; d_call: .
cdr3_aa: CASSPTGLTYNEQFF; cdr3_nt: TGTGCCAGCAGCCCGACAGGGTTAACCTACAATGAGCAGTTCTTC; j_call: TRBJ2-1; v_call: TRBV7-9; clone_size: few; d_call: TRBD1
cdr3_aa: CASSSQRGVRDTQYF; cdr3_nt: TGTGCCAGCAGCTCGCAGCGGGGGGTGAGAGATACGCAGTATTTT; j_call: TRBJ2-3; v_call: TRBV5-4; clone_size: .; d_call: TRBD2
cdr3_aa: CASSFSYGGRETQYF; cdr3_nt: TGTGCCAGCAGTTTTAGCTATGGGGGTCGGGAGACCCAGTACTTC; j_call: TRBJ2-5; v_call: TRBV27; clone_size: .; d_call: .
cdr3_aa: CASSETGGGAQYF; cdr3_nt: TGTGCCAGCAGCGAAACAGGGGGCGGTGCGCAGTATTTT; j_call: TRBJ2-3; v_call: TRBV3-1; clone_size: .; d_call: TRBD1
cdr3_aa: CASSEEFGSSNEQFF; cdr3_nt: TGTGCCAGCAGTGAAGAGTTTGGGAGTTCGAATGAGCAGTTCTTC; j_call: TRBJ2-1; v_call: TRBV6-1; clone_size: once; d_call: .
cdr3_aa: CASSAEVGEQFF; cdr3_nt: TGTGCCAGCAGCGCCGAGGTTGGTGAGCAGTTCTTC; j_call: TRBJ2-1; v_call: TRBV9; clone_size: few; d_call: .
cdr3_aa: CSARPRDYEQYF; cdr3_nt: TGCAGTGCTAGGCCGCGCGATTACGAGCAGTACTTC; j_call: TRBJ2-7; v_call: TRBV20-1; clone_size: .; d_call: .
cdr3_aa: CASSPGQGAGGYTF; cdr3_nt: TGCGCCAGCAGCCCGGGACAGGGGGCCGGGGGCTACACCTTC; j_call: TRBJ1-2; v_call: TRBV5-1; clone_size: .; d_call: TRBD1
cdr3_aa: CASSPGTGGSYNEQFF; cdr3_nt: TGTGCCAGCAGTCCCGGGACAGGGGGCTCCTACAATGAGCAGTTCTTC; j_call: TRBJ2-1; v_call: TRBV6-6; clone_size: many; d_call: TRBD1
cdr3_aa: CSVFPGQTSTGELFF; cdr3_nt: TGCAGCGTTTTTCCGGGACAGACAAGCACCGGGGAGCTGTTTTTT; j_call: TRBJ2-2; v_call: TRBV29-1; clone_size: few; d_call: TRBD1
cdr3_aa: CASTLAGASYEQYF; cdr3_nt: TGTGCCAGCACCTTAGCGGGCGCGTCCTACGAGCAGTACTTC; j_call: TRBJ2-7; v_call: TRBV7-2; clone_size: many; d_call: TRBD2
cdr3_aa: CASTKGTATDTQYF; cdr3_nt: TGTGCCAGCACTAAAGGGACAGCTACAGATACGCAGTATTTT; j_call: TRBJ2-3; v_call: TRBV6-2/TRBV6-3; clone_size: .; d_call: TRBD1
cdr3_aa: CSARDFGQQETQYF; cdr3_nt: TGCAGTGCTAGAGATTTTGGGCAGCAAGAGACCCAGTACTTT; j_call: TRBJ2-5; v_call: TRBV20-1; clone_size: .; d_call: .
cdr3_aa: CASSYTAGALTDTQYF; cdr3_nt: TGTGCCAGCAGTTACACGGCGGGGGCCCTCACAGATACGCAGTATTTT; j_call: TRBJ2-3; v_call: TRBV6-2/TRBV6-3; clone_size: .; d_call: .
cdr3_aa: CASRNSGGSYEQYF; cdr3_nt: TGTGCCAGCAGAAATAGCGGGGGCTCCTACGAGCAGTACTTC; j_call: TRBJ2-7; v_call: TRBV6-2/TRBV6-3; clone_size: .; d_call: TRBD2